A selection of T cell receptor beta chains follows, all from one sample in a study of blood T cell repertoires in COVID-19. Clones were read by immunoSEQ multiplex PCR, and TCRdb kept only the in-frame ones, dropping some. The data hold under 300,000 clones, with almost 85% observed a single time. Input material: PBMCs or T cells enriched from blood (not recorded which). The receptor set was obtained from a man in his forties or fifties who had recovered from COVID-19. The CDR3 runs from the conserved cysteine through the conserved F or W. A D gene is named only where the DNA matches it firmly. Size is omitted from some rows. Given values are once, few, many or a class for expanded clones.

TGCGCCAGCAGCCAAGGGCGGTATCCCAAAAACATTCAGTACTTC CASSQGRYPKNIQYF TRBJ2-4 TRBV4-3 NA NA
TGTGCCAGCAGCCAACTCGTCAGTACTGAAGCTTTCTTT CASSQLVSTEAFF TRBJ1-1 TRBV3-1/TRBV3-2 NA NA
TGTGCCAGTAGTATTAGCGTAAAGCAGCCCCAGCATTTT CASSISVKQPQHF TRBJ1-5 TRBV19 few NA
TGTGCCAGCTATCGCCCAAACAGGGGAAATGAGCAGTTCTTC CASYRPNRGNEQFF TRBJ2-1 TRBV6-5 few TRBD1
TGTGCCAGCAGCAGGGAACCTGAGGGACAGAACAATCAGCCCCAGCATTTT CASSREPEGQNNQPQHF TRBJ1-5 TRBV21-1 NA NA
TGTGCCAGCAGCCCCGGGACAGAGTATGGCTACACCTTC CASSPGTEYGYTF TRBJ1-2 TRBV5-6 NA TRBD1
TGCAGTGCTAGTTATAGCGGGAGGACCCCCTCTGAGACCCAGTACTTC CSASYSGRTPSETQYF TRBJ2-5 TRBV20-1 NA TRBD2
TGTGCCAGCAGCGTAGGCCGACCAGGAAATAATGAAAAACTGTTTTTT CASSVGRPGNNEKLFF TRBJ1-4 TRBV9 NA NA
TGTGCCACCCACGATAGCGGGAGGAACTCCTACGAGCAGTACTTC CATHDSGRNSYEQYF TRBJ2-7 TRBV10-3 NA TRBD2
TGCGCCAGCAGTGACCGGGAGCGAGAGACCCAGTACTTC CASSDRERETQYF TRBJ2-5 TRBV10-2 NA NA
TGTGCCAGCAGGCCTCTTGCAGGCACCGGGGAGCTGTTTTTT CASRPLAGTGELFF TRBJ2-2 TRBV2 few NA
TGCGCCAGCAGGTCTATTCGGGACAGAACCTACGAGCAGTACTTC CASRSIRDRTYEQYF TRBJ2-7 TRBV5-1 NA TRBD1
TGCGCCAGCAGCGCCGGGGGAGATGGAGATACGCAGTATTTT CASSAGGDGDTQYF TRBJ2-3 TRBV5-1 NA NA
TGTGCCAGCAGTTACTCGGCTAGCGGTCCCTACAATGAGCAGTTCTTC CASSYSASGPYNEQFF TRBJ2-1 TRBV6-2/TRBV6-3 NA TRBD2
TGTGCCAGCAGCGCCTCACAGGGTTCCTATAATTCACCCCTCCACTTT CASSASQGSYNSPLHF TRBJ1-6 TRBV9 NA NA
TGTGCCAGTAGTATCGAGACCGGGGAGCTGTTTTTT CASSIETGELFF TRBJ2-2 TRBV19 NA NA
TGTGCCAGCAGCCCGGACAGGGGAGGCACCGGGGAGCTGTTTTTT CASSPDRGGTGELFF TRBJ2-2 TRBV7-3 NA TRBD1
TGTGCCAGCAGTTTTCGCAGAGGCTACGAGCAGTACTTC CASSFRRGYEQYF TRBJ2-7 TRBV12-3/TRBV12-4 NA NA
TGTGCCAGCAGCTTACGACAGGGCTACTACAATGAGCAGTTCTTC CASSLRQGYYNEQFF TRBJ2-1 TRBV5-6 NA TRBD1
TGTGCCAGTAGTCCGTGGAAGACAGGGGACGCGAGGTGGCCCGGGGAGCTGTTTTTT CASSPWKTGDARWPGELFF TRBJ2-2 TRBV19 few TRBD1
TGTGCCAGCATACCGGGGGGGAGAGATACGCAGTATTTT CASIPGGRDTQYF TRBJ2-3 TRBV7-9 NA TRBD2
TGTGCCAGCAGCCAAGATTTTTGGACTACCTCCAATGAGCAGTTCTTC CASSQDFWTTSNEQFF TRBJ2-1 TRBV3-1/TRBV3-2 few NA
TGTGCCAGTAGGGCATGGACTGAAGCTTTCTTT CASRAWTEAFF TRBJ1-1 TRBV19 NA NA
TGTGCCAGCAGCCGGACGGCTAACAGGGGGCTTGACACCGGGGAGCTGTTTTTT CASSRTANRGLDTGELFF TRBJ2-2 TRBV14 NA TRBD1
TGTGCCAGCAGCTTAGGCGCTCCCCTAGCGGGAGGTGCCTACGAGCAGTACTTC CASSLGAPLAGGAYEQYF TRBJ2-7 TRBV5-4 NA TRBD2
TGTGCCAGCAGCCAGAGCGGGGGCGAATACAATGAGCAGTTCTTC CASSQSGGEYNEQFF TRBJ2-1 TRBV4-2 once TRBD2
TGCGCCAGCAGCTTGCCGGGACAGGGAGATTCACCCCTCCACTTT CASSLPGQGDSPLHF TRBJ1-6 TRBV5-1 NA TRBD1
TGCGCCAGCAGCTCCGGGGACAGTAATGAAAAACTGTTTTTT CASSSGDSNEKLFF TRBJ1-4 TRBV5-1 NA TRBD1
TGCGCCAGCAGACCACCGGGACAGTCCCATTCACCCCTCCACTTT CASRPPGQSHSPLHF TRBJ1-6 TRBV5-1 NA TRBD1
TGTGCCAGCAGCCCACAGGGGAACGAGCAGTACTTC CASSPQGNEQYF TRBJ2-7 TRBV7-9 once TRBD1
TGTGCCAGCAGTGAAGGCCTTACAGCTCCCTACGAGCAGTACTTC CASSEGLTAPYEQYF TRBJ2-7 TRBV2 NA NA
TGTGCCAGTAGTATTAGGTACAGCTTCAATCAGCCCCAGCATTTT CASSIRYSFNQPQHF TRBJ1-5 TRBV19 NA NA
TGTGCCAGCAGCTTGGGTCAAGGACAGGGGAAAGATGAGCAGTTCTTC CASSLGQGQGKDEQFF TRBJ2-1 TRBV5-4 few TRBD1
TGTGCCAGCAGCTCGACAGGGCTGAACACTGAAGCTTTCTTT CASSSTGLNTEAFF TRBJ1-1 TRBV3-1/TRBV3-2 NA TRBD1
TGTGCCAGCAGCGCGGAGGGGGCGCGCTATGGCTACACCTTC CASSAEGARYGYTF TRBJ1-2 TRBV7-3 NA TRBD1
TGTGCCAGTGGACTAGCGGGGCAAGAGACCCAGTACTTC CASGLAGQETQYF TRBJ2-5 TRBV28 NA TRBD2
TGCGCCAGCAGCTTGGGGCGGGGCGGGGAATCGCCCCAGCATTTT CASSLGRGGESPQHF TRBJ1-5 TRBV5-1 NA NA
TGTGCCAGCGTACCCGGGACAGGGTTTTACGAGCAGTACTTC CASVPGTGFYEQYF TRBJ2-7 TRBV2 once TRBD1
TGTGCTAGTGGGTACACCGGGACAGCTGCAACTAATGAAAAACTGTTTTTT CASGYTGTAATNEKLFF TRBJ1-4 TRBV12-5 NA TRBD1
TGTGCCAGCAGCTTAGTGGAGGACGGGATGGAACCCCTCCACTTT CASSLVEDGMEPLHF TRBJ1-6 TRBV7-9 NA NA
TGTGCCAGCAGAGCCTACAGGGAGCAGTACTTC CASRAYREQYF TRBJ2-7 TRBV28 few NA
TGTGCCAGCAGCCTTATGCCGGACAGGGCGGACGGCTACACCTTC CASSLMPDRADGYTF TRBJ1-2 TRBV3-1/TRBV3-2 NA TRBD1
TGTGCCAGCACCTCCACTTGGGGGGGCTACACCGGGGAGCTGTTTTTT CASTSTWGGYTGELFF TRBJ2-2 TRBV11-3 few NA
TGTGCCAGCAGCGTAGGTCTGAAAAACATTCAGTACTTC CASSVGLKNIQYF TRBJ2-4 TRBV9 NA NA
TGTGCCAGCAGCCCTACCGGGAGCTCTGGAAACACCATATATTTT CASSPTGSSGNTIYF TRBJ1-3 TRBV7-2 NA NA
TGTGCCAGCGGACAGTCAGTACAGCCCCAGCATTTT CASGQSVQPQHF TRBJ1-5 TRBV2 NA NA
TGCAGCGTTGAGGTACAGGGTGGGACTGAAGCTTTCTTT CSVEVQGGTEAFF TRBJ1-1 TRBV29-1 NA NA
TGTGCCTGGAGCCCTTGGACTCCCCGCTACGAGCAGTACTTC CAWSPWTPRYEQYF TRBJ2-7 TRBV30 NA NA
TGTGCCAGCAGCCAGAGGTCGGTAGAGGGAAACACCATATATTTT CASSQRSVEGNTIYF TRBJ1-3 TRBV3-1/TRBV3-2 NA NA
TGTGCCAGCAGCCAAGGTCTACCCCCTGAAGCTTTCTTT CASSQGLPPEAFF TRBJ1-1 TRBV3-1/TRBV3-2 few NA
TGTGCCAGCAGTTACTCGGACAGGGTGCGGGAGCAGTACTTC CASSYSDRVREQYF TRBJ2-7 TRBV6-5 once TRBD1
TGTGCCAGCCTGACATACCCGATCCTCCGGCACGAGCAGTACTTC CASLTYPILRHEQYF TRBJ2-7 TRBV25-1 NA NA